Each of the 28 T cell receptor beta chains below was sequenced from the same sample in a study of T cell responses to AZD1222 COVID-19 vaccine listed by TCRdb under 2021. Libraries came from the immunoSEQ multiplex PCR assay. Sourced from immuneACCESS, this table was stored by TCRdb with only in-frame sequences that have V and J called. A share of the clones is absent; for the studies checked, an unresolved V gene accounts for under half, and the remainder has no known explanation. This sample comprises 150,000 to 200,000 clones, around 90% of them detected only once. The ten biggest clones cover under 14% of the sample. Interpreted using the paper, the time point label stands for: about 28 days (+/-7) after the second vaccine dose. Sequencing was performed on peripheral blood, taken 28 days after the second AZD1222 dose. The receptors were gathered from an adult who received the AZD1222 COVID-19 vaccine.

The chain combines TRBV18 with TRBJ1-2; 9 bases match TRBD1. The CDR3 consists of 13 residues. The V and J ends lost 2 bases and 8 bases, in that order; junction bases with no gene match: 3. Germline loops: CDR1 KGHSH, CDR2 LQKENI. This chain's CDR3 is CASSPTGGLGYTF. CDR3 sequence (DNA): TGTGCCAGCTCACCAACAGGGGGCTTAGGCTACACCTTC.

The chain has TRBV4-3 and TRBJ1-2, with D unclear. V lost 0 bases and J 4 bases, leaving 12 bases between the germline ends. The germline CDR1 and CDR2 sequences are LGHNA and YSLEER. This CDR3 spans 15 amino acids. The chain's CDR3 is CASSQDLGSPYGYTF. The DNA for the CDR3 is TGCGCCAGCAGCCAAGATCTAGGGTCCCCCTATGGCTACACCTTC.

The V and J genes are TRBV29-1 and TRBJ2-7, with TRBD2 matching 8 bases. Germline CDR1 reads SQVTM; CDR2 reads ANQGSEA. The V and J ends lost 5 bases and 0 bases, in that order; junction bases with no gene match: 9. The CDR3 has 15 amino acids. CDR3 protein: CSVYRGGVSSYEQYF. CDR3 nucleotide sequence: TGCAGCGTTTACCGGGGGGGCGTAAGCTCCTACGAGCAGTACTTC.

The chain joins TRBV6-1 to TRBJ2-7; TRBD1 matches at 8 bases. Trimming took 1 base from V and 1 from J; bases not matched to a gene: 3. CDR1 is MNHNS, CDR2 SASEGT, per germline. This CDR3 region has 15 residues. CDR3 sequence reads: CASSEEGTGSYEQYF. CDR3 sequence (DNA): TGTGCCAGCAGTGAAGAGGGGACAGGATCCTACGAGCAGTACTTC.

The chain uses TRBV7-3 and TRBJ2-2; weak D call: TRBD2 (6 bases). Germline-derived CDR1 and CDR2 are SGHTA and FQGTGA. This CDR3 has 16 amino acids. The V end lost 5 bases, the J end lost 1 base, and 14 bases lay between the germline ends. The CDR3, as DNA: TGTGCCAGCAGCCCTCTAGCGCTAAAGAACACCGGGGAGCTGTTTTTT. This encodes CASSPLALKNTGELFF. The variable domain in full, completed from reference TRBV7-3 and TRBJ2-2, reads GAGVSQTPSNKVTEKGKYVELRCDPISGHTALYWYRQSLGQGPEFLIYFQGTGAADDSGLPNDRFFAVRPEGSVSTLKIQRTERGDSAVYLCASSPLALKNTGELFFGEGSRLTVL.

The chain uses TRBV3-1 (or the pseudogene TRBV3-2) and TRBJ1-4; 7 bases align to TRBD1. The germline V gene encodes CDR1 LGHDT and CDR2 YNNKEL (reference sequence). V trimming: 4 bases; J trimming: 8 bases; junction bases outside the gene matches: 10. This CDR3 has 15 amino acids. CDR3 sequence (DNA): TGTGCCAGCAGCCCACTACAGGGGTTAAGCGAAAAACTGTTTTTT. Protein sequence: CASSPLQGLSEKLFF.

The chain combines TRBV27 with TRBJ1-4, with no clear D. The V end lost 1 base, the J end lost 6 bases, and 15 bases lay between the germline ends. This CDR3 has 16 amino acids. Germline V gene lookup returns CDR1 MNHEY and CDR2 SMNVEV (reference sequence). The CDR3 nucleotides read TGTGCCAGCAGTTTATTCCGACTCTCCGGGGATGAAAAACTGTTTTTT. It specifies CASSLFRLSGDEKLFF.

CDR3: CAISPQGVGANVLTF. DNA of the CDR3: TGTGCCATCAGCCCCCAGGGAGTCGGGGCCAACGTCCTGACTTTC. The rearrangement uses TRBV10-3 and TRBJ2-6, with D perhaps matching TRBD1 or TRBD2 (5 bases each). CDR1 is ENHRY, CDR2 SYGVKD, per germline. CDR3 length: 15 amino acids. V was clipped by 6 bases and J by 4 bases, with 13 bases between them.

The chain joins TRBV7-9 to TRBJ1-1; possibly TRBD1 for D (6 bases). Germline CDR1 reads SEHNR; CDR2 reads FQNEAQ (reference sequence). The CDR3 is 18 residues long. The germline V and J ends were trimmed by 0 bases and 3 bases, with 20 bases remaining between them. This CDR3 reads CASSLALRGAVMDTEAFF. The CDR3 DNA reads TGTGCCAGCAGCTTAGCGCTACGGGGGGCGGTTATGGACACTGAAGCTTTCTTT. Using reference TRBV7-9 and TRBJ1-1 for the parts outside the CDR3, the full variable domain is DTGVSQNPRHKITKRGQNVTFRCDPISEHNRLYWYRQTLGQGPEFLTYFQNEAQLEKSRLLSDRFSAERPKGSFSTLEIQRTEQGDSAMYLCASSLALRGAVMDTEAFFGQGTRLTVV.

This clone showed up just a few times. The chain has TRBV11-3 and TRBJ1-3; 9 bases map to TRBD1. Germline loops: CDR1 SGHNT, CDR2 YENEEA. This CDR3 is 16 amino acids long. With V trimmed by 5 bases and J by 3 bases, 8 bases remained unmatched. The CDR3 DNA sequence: TGTGCCAGCAGCGCGTCAGGGACAGGGAATGGAAACACCATATATTTT. Translated, it gives CASSASGTGNGNTIYF.

This chain connects TRBV4-2 to TRBJ2-7; 9 nucleotides agree with TRBD1. The trim removed 8 bases at V and 2 bases at J, leaving 10 bases unmatched. The germline gives CDR1 LGHNA, CDR2 YNFKEQ. The CDR3 consists of 15 residues. CDR3 DNA: TGTGCCAGCGGGCAATCCGGGACAGGGCCCTACGAGCAGTACTTC. Translated: CASGQSGTGPYEQYF.

This chain joins TRBV6-1 and TRBJ1-4; D remains unclear. Deletions cut 2 bases from V and 4 bases from J, with 11 bases between. The CDR3 runs 15 residues. The germline V gene has CDR1 MNHNS and CDR2 SASEGT. CDR3 loop: CASSESWAGNEKLFF. Written as DNA, the CDR3 is TGTGCCAGCAGTGAATCGTGGGCGGGTAATGAAAAACTGTTTTTT.

V usage is TRBV29-1 and J usage is TRBJ1-2; D call uncertain. CDR3 length: 12 amino acids. Germline assignment: CDR1 SQVTM and CDR2 ANQGSEA. Trimming pared 4 bases from V and 7 bases from J, leaving 13 bases between. The CDR3 bases are TGCAGCGTTGGCCTAGGCCCGGGTGGCTACACCTTC. The encoded protein is CSVGLGPGGYTF.

This chain links TRBV7-9 with TRBJ2-7; the match to TRBD2 covers 9 bases. The CDR3 runs 17 residues. CDR1 and CDR2 from the germline V gene are SEHNR and FQNEAQ (reference sequence). With V trimmed by 0 bases and J by 3 bases, 9 bases remained unmatched. The CDR3 bases are TGTGCCAGCAGCTTAGCGGTCCGGGCTAGCGGGGACTACGAGCAGTACTTC. The encoded protein is CASSLAVRASGDYEQYF. The whole variable domain, filled in from reference TRBV7-9 and TRBJ2-7, reads DTGVSQNPRHKITKRGQNVTFRCDPISEHNRLYWYRQTLGQGPEFLTYFQNEAQLEKSRLLSDRFSAERPKGSFSTLEIQRTEQGDSAMYLCASSLAVRASGDYEQYFGPGTRLTVT.

The gene calls are TRBV5-6 and TRBJ2-6; possibly TRBD1 or TRBD2 for D (5 bases each). This CDR3 has 19 residues. The V end lost 4 bases, the J end lost 0 bases, and 20 bases lay between the germline ends. CDR1 is SGHDT, CDR2 YYEEEE, per germline. The DNA for the CDR3 is TGTGCCAGCAGCCAACGACCGGGACCCTTCGGCTCTGGGGCCAACGTCCTGACTTTC. Translating it yields CASSQRPGPFGSGANVLTF. Supplemented by reference TRBV5-6 and TRBJ2-6, the full variable domain reads DAGVTQSPTHLIKTRGQQVTLRCSPKSGHDTVSWYQQALGQGPQFIFQYYEEEERQRGNFPDRFSGHQFPNYSSELNVNALLLGDSALYLCASSQRPGPFGSGANVLTFGAGSRLTVL.

This clone was observed a handful of times. The chain has TRBV5-1 and TRBJ1-5, with 7 bases identical to TRBD1. The CDR3 spans 13 residues. Germline values: CDR1 SGHRS, CDR2 YFSETQ. The V segment lost 4 bases and the J segment 7 bases; nucleotides outside the gene matches: 5. This CDR3 reads CASSPQGQQPQHF. The CDR3 coding sequence is TGCGCCAGCAGCCCACAGGGGCAGCAGCCCCAGCATTTT.

This sequence joins TRBV19 and TRBJ1-5, with no clear D. The V and J ends lost 5 bases and 7 bases respectively, with 15 bases between them. There are 14 residues in the CDR3. CDR1 and CDR2 from the germline V gene are LNHDA and SQIVND (reference sequence). This chain's CDR3 is CASSDPPYIQPQHF. The CDR3 DNA follows: TGTGCCAGTAGTGATCCCCCATACATACAGCCCCAGCATTTT.

The rearrangement links TRBV30 to TRBJ1-6; TRBD1 matches at 8 bases. V gave up 3 bases and J gave up 5 bases; unmatched junction bases: 3. The CDR3 totals 14 residues. Germline loops: CDR1 GTSNPN, CDR2 SVGIG (reference sequence). The CDR3 nucleotides read TGTGCCTGGAGAGCAGGGGGCAATAATTCACCCCTCCACTTT. Amino acids: CAWRAGGNNSPLHF.

This chain uses TRBV2 with TRBJ1-2; no clear D gene. The CDR3 contains 14 residues. Germline CDR1 is SNHLY and CDR2 is FYNNEI. Trimming removed 2 bases from V and 5 bases from J, with 12 bases in between. CDR3 sequence: CASSEFGQTYGYTF. CDR3 coding DNA: TGTGCCAGCAGTGAATTTGGTCAGACTTATGGCTACACCTTC.

The chain employs TRBV5-1 and TRBJ2-5, with 8 bases that match TRBD2. The CDR3 consists of 14 residues. J gave up 1 base and V 2 bases, and 1 base lay outside the gene matches. Germline V gene sequence: CDR1 SGHRS, CDR2 YFSETQ. As DNA, the CDR3 is TGCGCCAGCAGCTTAGGACTAGCCCAAGAGACCCAGTACTTC. It yields the protein CASSLGLAQETQYF.

This clone was observed a few times. The CDR3 here is CASSIGRDTPQPIQYF. The CDR3 DNA sequence: TGTGCCAGTAGTATAGGGCGGGACACGCCGCAACCCATTCAGTACTTC. This sequence joins TRBV19 and TRBJ2-4; D might be TRBD1 or TRBD2, each matching 6 bases. With 1 base removed from V and 9 bases from J, the gap between germline ends came to 19 bases. This CDR3 spans 16 amino acids. Germline V gene lookup returns CDR1 LNHDA and CDR2 SQIVND (reference sequence).

CDR3 residues: CASSQELTSYEQYF. The CDR3, as DNA: TGCGCCAGCAGCCAAGAATTGACAAGCTACGAGCAGTACTTC. This chain joins TRBV4-3 and TRBJ2-7; D is ambiguous. CDR3 length: 14 residues. The germline V and J ends were trimmed by 0 bases and 3 bases, with 9 bases remaining between them. Germline values: CDR1 LGHNA, CDR2 YSLEER.

This clone has just a few counts. This chain links TRBV19 with TRBJ1-4; no clear D gene. The CDR3 spans 16 residues. Germline V CDR1 and CDR2: LNHDA, SQIVND (reference sequence). V dropped 4 bases and J dropped 3 bases, with 15 bases sitting between them. The CDR3 here is CASSTRTGLANEKLFF. CDR3 DNA sequence: TGTGCCAGTAGTACCCGGACGGGCTTGGCTAATGAAAAACTGTTTTTT.

The V and J genes are TRBV6-4 and TRBJ2-2; D is uncertain. CDR1 is MRHNA, CDR2 SNTAGT, per germline. The length of the CDR3 is 15 residues. V lost 4 bases, J lost 0 bases, and 9 bases lay in between. The CDR3 DNA reads as TGTGCCAGCAGTGTCAGTCATTCGAACACCGGGGAGCTGTTTTTT. Translation gives CASSVSHSNTGELFF.

This chain links TRBV18 with TRBJ1-6; TRBD1 agrees at 8 bases. The junction had 12 bases not matched to a gene; V was cut back by 3 bases and J by 5 bases. The CDR3 spans 18 residues. Germline-derived CDR1 and CDR2 are KGHSH and LQKENI. CDR3 amino acids: CASSPLSGTGSDNSPLHF. Written as DNA, the CDR3 is TGTGCCAGCTCACCGCTTTCCGGGACAGGTTCGGATAATTCACCCCTCCACTTT.

The chain joins TRBV15 to TRBJ1-5; unclear D gene. The CDR3 has 14 amino acids. Trimming cost V 0 bases and J 5 bases, with 8 bases left between them. In germline, CDR1 is LNHNV, CDR2 YYDKDF (reference sequence). DNA of the CDR3: TGTGCCACCAGCAGAGATCTGAGTGATCAGCCCCAGCATTTT. This gives the protein CATSRDLSDQPQHF.

A note on this clone: The same CDR3 also results from other DNA sequences found in this sample. V and J are TRBV18 and TRBJ1-1; D unclear. The CDR3 contains 13 residues. CDR1 KGHSH and CDR2 LQKENI come from the germline V gene. The germline V and J ends were trimmed by 0 bases and 1 base, with 3 bases remaining between them. CDR3 region: CASSPPSNTEAFF. Written as DNA, the CDR3 is TGTGCCAGCTCACCACCGTCGAACACTGAAGCTTTCTTT.

V and J are TRBV5-8 and TRBJ1-4, with 9 bases lining up with TRBD1. With V trimmed by 0 bases and J by 3 bases, 0 bases remained unmatched. CDR3 length: 15 residues. Germline CDR1 reads SGHTS; CDR2 reads YDEGEE. The CDR3 region is CASSLGTGANEKLFF. The DNA for the CDR3 is TGTGCCAGCAGCTTGGGGACAGGGGCTAATGAAAAACTGTTTTTT.